One T cell receptor (beta chain) is described in this entry. Its antigen is undetermined. The sample is drawn from a study of T cells in tumors after PD-1 blockade. About the study: During anti-PD-1 treatment, some patients continued daily vismodegib 150 mg.

Profiled with immunoSEQ multiplex PCR; TCRdb holds only in-frame clones, not every one. The sample has about 10,000 clones, 55% to 75% seen once; the top ten hold 10% to 15%. Study-wide results and caveats: Clonal replacement, not reinvigoration, is suggested for expanded exhausted CD8+ clones after therapy.

The CDR3 consists of 12 residues. V lost 7 bases and J lost 2, with 5 bases in between. Per germline, CDR1 KGHDR and CDR2 SFDVKD. Sequencing was performed on tumor tissue, taken after anti-PD-1 treatment. The TCR originated in a human donor with basal cell carcinoma. This rearrangement joins TRBV24-1 to TRBJ1-3; D is ambiguous. The CDR3 nucleotides are TGTGCCACCAGCGAGACTGGAAACACCATATATTTT. Its protein is CATSETGNTIYF.